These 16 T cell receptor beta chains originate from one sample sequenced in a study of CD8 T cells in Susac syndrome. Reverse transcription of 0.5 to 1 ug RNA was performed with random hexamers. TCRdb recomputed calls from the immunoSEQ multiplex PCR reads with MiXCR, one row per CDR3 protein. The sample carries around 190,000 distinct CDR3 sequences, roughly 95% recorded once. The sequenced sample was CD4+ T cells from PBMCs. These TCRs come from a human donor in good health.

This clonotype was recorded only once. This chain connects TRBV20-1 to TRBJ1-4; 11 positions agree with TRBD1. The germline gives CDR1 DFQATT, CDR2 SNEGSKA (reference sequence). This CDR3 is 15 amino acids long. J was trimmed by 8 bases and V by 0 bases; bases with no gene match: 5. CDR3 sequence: CSARDWTGGKEKLFF. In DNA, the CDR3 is TGCAGTGCTAGAGATTGGACAGGGGGCAAGGAAAAACTGTTTTTT.

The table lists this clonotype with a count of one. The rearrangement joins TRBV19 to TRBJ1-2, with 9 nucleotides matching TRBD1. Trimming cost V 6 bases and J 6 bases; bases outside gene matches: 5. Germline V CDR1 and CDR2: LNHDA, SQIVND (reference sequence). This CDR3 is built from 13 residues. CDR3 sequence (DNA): TGTGCCAGTAGGTCCCGGGACAGGGATGGCTACACCTTC. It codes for CASRSRDRDGYTF.

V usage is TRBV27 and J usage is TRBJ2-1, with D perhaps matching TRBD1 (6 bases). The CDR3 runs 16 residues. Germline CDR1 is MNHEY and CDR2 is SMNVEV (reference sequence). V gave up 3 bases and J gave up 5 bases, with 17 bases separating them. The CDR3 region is CASSLPGTQVDNEQFF. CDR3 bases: TGTGCCAGCAGTTTGCCCGGGACACAAGTTGACAATGAGCAGTTCTTC.

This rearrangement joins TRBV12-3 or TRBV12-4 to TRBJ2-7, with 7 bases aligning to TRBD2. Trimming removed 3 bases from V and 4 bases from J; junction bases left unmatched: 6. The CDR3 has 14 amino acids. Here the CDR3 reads CASSFRSGDYEQYF. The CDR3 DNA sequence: TGTGCCAGCAGTTTTCGGAGCGGGGATTACGAGCAGTACTTC.

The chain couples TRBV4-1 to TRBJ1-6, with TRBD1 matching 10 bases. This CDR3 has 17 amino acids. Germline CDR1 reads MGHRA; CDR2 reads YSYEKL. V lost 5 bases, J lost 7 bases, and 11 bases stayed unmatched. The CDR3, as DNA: TGCGCCAGCAGCGAATGGGTCCCGGGACAGGGGAATTCACCCCTCCACTTT. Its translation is CASSEWVPGQGNSPLHF.

The CDR3 spells CASSGGLSAGGYTF. The CDR3 region has the DNA TGTGCCAGCAGTGGTGGGCTCTCCGCCGGTGGCTACACCTTC. The rearrangement links TRBV25-1 to TRBJ1-2; no firm D call. This CDR3 region has 14 residues. Germline CDR1 reads MGHDK; CDR2 reads SYGVNS. Trimming shortened V by 4 bases and J by 7 bases, and 16 bases separated the two germline ends.

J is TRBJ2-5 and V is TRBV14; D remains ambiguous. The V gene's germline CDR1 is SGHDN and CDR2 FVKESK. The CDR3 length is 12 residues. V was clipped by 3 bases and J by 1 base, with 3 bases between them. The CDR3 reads CASSHVQETQYF. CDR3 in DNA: TGTGCCAGCAGCCACGTCCAAGAGACCCAGTACTTC.

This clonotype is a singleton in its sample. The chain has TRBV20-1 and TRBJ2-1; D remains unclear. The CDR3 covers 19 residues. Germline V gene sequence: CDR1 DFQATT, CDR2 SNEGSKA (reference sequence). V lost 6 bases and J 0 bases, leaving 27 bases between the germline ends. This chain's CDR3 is CSAHPSEPRVRFSYNEQFF. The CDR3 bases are TGCAGTGCCCACCCCTCGGAACCCCGCGTTAGATTCTCCTACAATGAGCAGTTCTTC.

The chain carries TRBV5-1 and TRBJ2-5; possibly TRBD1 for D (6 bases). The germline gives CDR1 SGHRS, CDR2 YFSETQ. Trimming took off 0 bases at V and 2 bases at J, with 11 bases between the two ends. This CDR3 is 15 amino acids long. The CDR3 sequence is CASSLDFDRQETQYF. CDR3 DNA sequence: TGCGCCAGCAGCTTGGATTTCGACAGGCAAGAGACCCAGTACTTC.

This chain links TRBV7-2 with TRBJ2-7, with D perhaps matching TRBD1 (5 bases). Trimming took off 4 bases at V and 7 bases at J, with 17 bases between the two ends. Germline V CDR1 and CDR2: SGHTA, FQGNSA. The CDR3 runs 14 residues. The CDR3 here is CASSSSPLGVEQYF. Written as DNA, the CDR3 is TGTGCCAGCAGCTCCAGTCCTTTAGGGGTGGAGCAGTACTTC.

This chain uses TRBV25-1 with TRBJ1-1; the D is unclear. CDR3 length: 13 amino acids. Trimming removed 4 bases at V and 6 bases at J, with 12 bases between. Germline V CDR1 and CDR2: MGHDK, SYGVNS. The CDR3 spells CASSGRRMAEAFF. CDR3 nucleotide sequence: TGTGCCAGCAGTGGGAGGAGAATGGCTGAAGCTTTCTTT.

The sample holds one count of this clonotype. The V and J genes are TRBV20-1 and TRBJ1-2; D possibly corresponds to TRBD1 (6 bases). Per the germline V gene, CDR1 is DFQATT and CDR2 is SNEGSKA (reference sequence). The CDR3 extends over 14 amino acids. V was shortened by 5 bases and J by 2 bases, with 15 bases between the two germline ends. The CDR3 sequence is CSAPNRAKNYGYTF. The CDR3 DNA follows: TGCAGTGCTCCGAACAGGGCAAAAAACTATGGCTACACCTTC.

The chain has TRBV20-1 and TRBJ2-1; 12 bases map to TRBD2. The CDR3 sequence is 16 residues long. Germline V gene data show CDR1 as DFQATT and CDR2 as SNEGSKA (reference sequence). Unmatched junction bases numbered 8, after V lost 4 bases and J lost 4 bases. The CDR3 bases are TGCAGTGCTAACCCGACTAGCGGGAGTTCTTACAATGAGCAGTTCTTC. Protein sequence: CSANPTSGSSYNEQFF.

As DNA, the CDR3 is TGTGCCAGCACCCAGAGGGGACAGGGCTTGGAGACCCAGTACTTC. Its translation is CASTQRGQGLETQYF. The chain joins TRBV3-1 to TRBJ2-5; 9 nucleotides line up with TRBD1. Looked up from germline, CDR1 is LGHDT and CDR2 is YNNKEL (reference sequence). The CDR3 consists of 15 residues. Trimming cost V 7 bases and J 5 bases; bases outside gene matches: 11.

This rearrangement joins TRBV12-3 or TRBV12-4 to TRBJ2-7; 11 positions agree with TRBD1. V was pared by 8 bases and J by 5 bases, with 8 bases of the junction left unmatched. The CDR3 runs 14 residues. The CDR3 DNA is TGTGCCAGCGGATCGGGACAGGGGGTTAACGAGCAGTACGTC. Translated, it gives CASGSGQGVNEQYV.

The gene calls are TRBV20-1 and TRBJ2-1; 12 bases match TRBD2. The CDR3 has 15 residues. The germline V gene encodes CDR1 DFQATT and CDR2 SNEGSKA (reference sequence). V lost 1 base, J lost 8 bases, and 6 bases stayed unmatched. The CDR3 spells CSARGTSGNGDEQFF. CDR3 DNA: TGCAGTGCTAGAGGGACTAGCGGGAACGGCGATGAGCAGTTCTTC.